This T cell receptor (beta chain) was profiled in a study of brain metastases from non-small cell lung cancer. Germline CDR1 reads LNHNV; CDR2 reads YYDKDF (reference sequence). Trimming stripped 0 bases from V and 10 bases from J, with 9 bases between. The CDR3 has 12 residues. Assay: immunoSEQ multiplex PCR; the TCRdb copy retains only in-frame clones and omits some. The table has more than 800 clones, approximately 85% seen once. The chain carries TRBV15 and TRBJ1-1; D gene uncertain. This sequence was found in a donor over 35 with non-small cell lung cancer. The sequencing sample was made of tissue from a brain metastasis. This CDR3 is CATSRDQQVAFF. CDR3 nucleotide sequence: TGTGCCACCAGCAGAGACCAACAAGTAGCTTTCTTT.